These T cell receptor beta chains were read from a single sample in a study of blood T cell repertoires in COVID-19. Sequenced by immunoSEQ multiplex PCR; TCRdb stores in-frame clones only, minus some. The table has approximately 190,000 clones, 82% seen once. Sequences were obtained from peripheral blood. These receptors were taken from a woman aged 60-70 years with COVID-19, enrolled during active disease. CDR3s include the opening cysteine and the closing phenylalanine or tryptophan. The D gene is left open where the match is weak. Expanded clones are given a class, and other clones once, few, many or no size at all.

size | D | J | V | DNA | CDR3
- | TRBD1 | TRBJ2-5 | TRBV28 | TGTGCCAGCAGGGAACAGGGGGAAGAGACCCAGTACTTC | CASREQGEETQYF
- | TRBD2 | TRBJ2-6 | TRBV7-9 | TGTGCCAGCAGCTTAGTAGCGGGAGTCGGTAGCGTCCTGACTTTC | CASSLVAGVGSVLTF
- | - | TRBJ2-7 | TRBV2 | TGTGCCAGCAGTGTGTTAAGCCCACGCTCCTACGAGCAGTACTTC | CASSVLSPRSYEQYF
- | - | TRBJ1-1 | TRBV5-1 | TGCGCCAGCAACCTCGCAGGGAGGGACACTGAAGCTTTCTTT | CASNLAGRDTEAFF
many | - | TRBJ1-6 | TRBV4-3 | TGCGCCAGCAGCCAAGAAGTCAGTCAGGGGCTTGTGTCCCTCCACTTT | CASSQEVSQGLVSLHF
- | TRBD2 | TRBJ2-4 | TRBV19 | TGTGCCAGTAGTATCTCTAGCGGGGGAGCGGCCAAAAACATTCAGTACTTC | CASSISSGGAAKNIQYF
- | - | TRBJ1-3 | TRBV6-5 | TGTGCCAGCAGTTATGCTCGCGTGTCCTCTGGAAACACCATATATTTT | CASSYARVSSGNTIYF
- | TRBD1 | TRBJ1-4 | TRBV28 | TGTGCCAGCAGTTTCAGGGGGGAAGATGAAAAACTGTTTTTT | CASSFRGEDEKLFF
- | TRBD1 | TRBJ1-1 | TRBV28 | TGTGCCAGCAGCCCGACAGGGGCGAAGAACACTGAAGCTTTCTTT | CASSPTGAKNTEAFF
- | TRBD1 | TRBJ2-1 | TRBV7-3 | TGTGCCAGCAGTACTTCAGGGGGCGCTTACAATGAGCAGTTCTTC | CASSTSGGAYNEQFF
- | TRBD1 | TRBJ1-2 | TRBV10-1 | TGCGCCAGCAGTGAGGGTAGAGGACCGGGACAGGGAGGCTACACCTTC | CASSEGRGPGQGGYTF
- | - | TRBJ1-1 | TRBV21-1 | TGTGCCAGCAGCGCAAAACCGGGACAGGGGGCGTCAACTGAAGCTTTCTTT | CASSAKPGQGASTEAFF
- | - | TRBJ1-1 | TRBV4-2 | TGTGCCAGCAGCCAAGATCTGGGGGCGGAAGCTTTCTTT | CASSQDLGAEAFF
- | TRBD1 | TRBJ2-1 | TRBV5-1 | TGCGCCAGCAGCTTAGGGACAGGGACCGCCAATGAGCAGTTCTTC | CASSLGTGTANEQFF
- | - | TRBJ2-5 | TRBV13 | TGTGCCAGCAGCTTCTCCAGGGAGACCCAGTACTTC | CASSFSRETQYF
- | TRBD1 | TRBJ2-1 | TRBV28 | TGTGCCAGCAGTCGTCCCGGGACAGGGGGCTTCAATGAGCAGTTCTTC | CASSRPGTGGFNEQFF
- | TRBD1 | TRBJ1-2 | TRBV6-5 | TGTGCCAGCAGTACAGGGGGAGGCTATGGCTACACCTTC | CASSTGGGYGYTF
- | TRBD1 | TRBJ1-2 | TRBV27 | TGTGCCAGCAGTGCCAGACAGGGCCGATATGGCTACACCTTC | CASSARQGRYGYTF